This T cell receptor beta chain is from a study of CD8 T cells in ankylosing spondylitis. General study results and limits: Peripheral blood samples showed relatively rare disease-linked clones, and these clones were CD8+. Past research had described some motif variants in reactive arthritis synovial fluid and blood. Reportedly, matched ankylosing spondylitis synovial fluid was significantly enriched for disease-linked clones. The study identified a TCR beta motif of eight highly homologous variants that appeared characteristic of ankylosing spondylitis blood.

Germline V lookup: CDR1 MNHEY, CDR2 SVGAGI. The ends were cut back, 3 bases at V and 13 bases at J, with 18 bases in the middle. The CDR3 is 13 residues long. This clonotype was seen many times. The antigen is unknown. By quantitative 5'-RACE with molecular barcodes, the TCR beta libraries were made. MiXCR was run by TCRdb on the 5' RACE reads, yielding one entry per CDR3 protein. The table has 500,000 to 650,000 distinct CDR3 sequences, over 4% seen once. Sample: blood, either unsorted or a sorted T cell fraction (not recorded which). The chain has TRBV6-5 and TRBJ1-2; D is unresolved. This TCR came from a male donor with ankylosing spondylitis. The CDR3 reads CASSYIWQAGRTF. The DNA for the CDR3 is TGTGCCAGCAGTTATATATGGCAGGCGGGTCGCACCTTC.